This entry lists 27 T cell receptor beta chains sequenced from one sample in a study of shared clonotypes between healthy human individuals (dated by TCRdb to the early 2020s). Libraries were prepared through the immunoSEQ multiplex PCR assay. Entries here come from immuneACCESS through TCRdb and include only in-frame sequences with V and J called. Some clones fail to appear in such tables; in the studies checked, an unresolved V gene covers under half of the shortfall, and the cause of the remainder is unknown. A total of around 500,000 clones appear in this sample, roughly 77% of them only once. Over 10% of the sample lies in the top ten. Input material: PBMCs. The source of these receptors is a woman aged 40 to 50 in good health. Some clones in this sample may be carry-over from other donors' samples.

This sequence joins TRBV2 and TRBJ2-3; the match to TRBD2 covers 10 bases. Per the germline V gene, CDR1 is SNHLY and CDR2 is FYNNEI. This CDR3 is built from 15 residues. V lost 10 bases to trimming and J lost 3 bases; unmatched junction nucleotides: 10. The CDR3 loop reads CATYPGTSETDTQYF. The CDR3 DNA reads as TGTGCCACCTACCCCGGGACTAGCGAGACAGATACGCAGTATTTT.

The chain carries TRBV7-9 and TRBJ2-2; D is undetermined. Trimming pared 2 bases from V and 2 bases from J, leaving 6 bases between. The CDR3 consists of 14 residues. Germline values: CDR1 SEHNR, CDR2 FQNEAQ (reference sequence). CDR3 protein: CASSLMSNTGELFF. The CDR3 nucleotides read TGTGCCAGCAGCTTAATGTCCAACACCGGGGAGCTGTTTTTT.

This clone appeared a few times. This sequence joins TRBV18 and TRBJ1-1; D is ambiguous. V was pared by 0 bases and J by 2 bases, with 7 bases between. Germline loops: CDR1 KGHSH, CDR2 LQKENI. The CDR3 runs 14 residues. This CDR3 is CASSPPASNTEAFF. CDR3 DNA sequence: TGTGCCAGCTCACCACCGGCCAGTAACACTGAAGCTTTCTTT.

The chain carries TRBV5-1 and TRBJ2-7, with 10 positions matching TRBD2. From germline, CDR1 is SGHRS and CDR2 YFSETQ. The CDR3 spans 16 residues. V dropped 0 bases and J dropped 5; count of bases not matched to a gene: 8. Written as DNA, the CDR3 is TGCGCCAGCAGCTTGGCCCGTATAGCGGGAGGAGACGAGCAGTACTTC. Translating it yields CASSLARIAGGDEQYF.

The genes are TRBV4-3 and TRBJ2-2; TRBD2 agrees at 12 bases. The CDR3 runs to 15 residues. Germline trimming cut 1 base from V and 7 bases from J; bases unmatched to any gene: 1. In germline, CDR1 is LGHNA, CDR2 YSLEER. Here the CDR3 reads CASSQGTSGIGELFF. The CDR3 coding sequence is TGCGCCAGCAGCCAAGGGACTAGCGGGATCGGGGAGCTGTTTTTT.

The chain couples TRBV11-3 to TRBJ2-7; TRBD2 agrees at 7 bases. This CDR3 contains 13 residues. With 3 bases clipped from V and 4 bases from J, the junction kept 3 bases outside the gene matches. Germline CDR1 is SGHNT and CDR2 is YENEEA. The CDR3 reads CASSFGGGYEQYF. CDR3 in DNA: TGTGCCAGCAGCTTCGGGGGAGGGTACGAGCAGTACTTC.

This clone was found a few times. The rearrangement joins TRBV6-1 to TRBJ1-5; possibly TRBD1 for D (6 bases). Germline CDR1 and CDR2: MNHNS and SASEGT. V lost 6 bases and J lost 4, with 10 bases in between. The CDR3 is 13 residues long. The CDR3 coding sequence is TGTGCCAGCAGGAGACAGGTTAATCAGCCCCAGCATTTT. This sequence encodes CASRRQVNQPQHF.

Only one count was recorded for this clone. The chain links TRBV4-2 to TRBJ2-5; the D gene is possibly TRBD2 (6 bases). The DNA end lines up better with TRBJ2-7; the J call may be wrong. CDR3 length: 16 amino acids. The germline CDR1 and CDR2 sequences are LGHNA and YNFKEQ. CDR3 bases: TGTGCCAGCAGCCAAGGGTCGAACCTTCAAGCGGGCGAGCAGTACTTC. Translating it yields CASSQGSNLQAGEQYF.

The V gene is TRBV6-1, the J gene TRBJ2-3, with D hard to call. Germline-derived CDR1 and CDR2 are MNHNS and SASEGT. This CDR3 has 12 residues. V was clipped by 4 bases and J by 7 bases, with 9 bases between them. Written as DNA, the CDR3 is TGTGCCAGCAGTGTGATGACGAATACGCAGTATTTT. Residues: CASSVMTNTQYF.

The V gene is TRBV28, the J gene TRBJ2-7; D remains unclear. Looked up from germline, CDR1 is MDHEN and CDR2 is SYDVKM. Trimming left V 5 bases short and J 2 bases short, with 16 bases between. The CDR3 extends over 15 amino acids. CDR3 DNA sequence: TGTGCCAGCAGTCCACACCACAAGAACACCTACGAGCAGTACTTC. Translating it yields CASSPHHKNTYEQYF.

The chain recombines TRBV30 with TRBJ2-6; D not resolved. The length of the CDR3 is 14 residues. Between the trimmed V and J ends, which lost 3 bases and 0 bases, there was a span of 6 bases. The germline gives CDR1 GTSNPN, CDR2 SVGIG (reference sequence). CDR3 in DNA: TGTGCCTGGAGGCAAAGCTCTGGGGCCAACGTCCTGACTTTC. Its protein product is CAWRQSSGANVLTF.

This rearrangement joins TRBV4-3 to TRBJ2-7, with TRBD1 as a possible D gene (5 bases). V lost 0 bases to trimming and J lost 4 bases, with 10 bases between them. The germline V gene has CDR1 LGHNA and CDR2 YSLEER. This CDR3 is 14 amino acids long. As DNA, the CDR3 is TGCGCCAGCAGCCAAGACTTAGGGGATTACGAGCAGTACTTC. Encoded protein: CASSQDLGDYEQYF.

V gene TRBV19 combines with J gene TRBJ2-2, with 13 bases aligning to TRBD2. V lost 4 bases, J lost 7 bases, and 3 bases stayed unmatched. The CDR3 length is 15 residues. CDR1 and CDR2 from the germline V gene are LNHDA and SQIVND (reference sequence). The DNA for the CDR3 is TGTGCCAGTAGTACCCGGACTAGCGGGGGCGGGGAGCTGTTTTTT. This gives the protein CASSTRTSGGGELFF.

Points on this clone: Other DNA sequences in the sample encode the same CDR3. J is TRBJ2-1 and V is TRBV30; no firm D call. The V gene's germline CDR1 is GTSNPN and CDR2 SVGIG (reference sequence). The CDR3 sequence is 11 residues long. V lost 0 bases, J lost 6 bases, and 3 bases lay in between. CDR3 sequence reads: CAWSVRNEQFF. The CDR3 DNA is TGTGCCTGGAGTGTACGCAATGAGCAGTTCTTC.

The V gene is TRBV7-9, the J gene TRBJ2-1; 7 bases match TRBD1. Germline V gene lookup returns CDR1 SEHNR and CDR2 FQNEAQ (reference sequence). This CDR3 has 16 residues. The junction had 6 bases not matched to a gene; V was cut back by 4 bases and J by 0 bases. The CDR3 loop reads CASSSGDRISYNEQFF. DNA for the CDR3: TGTGCCAGCAGCTCAGGGGACAGAATCTCCTACAATGAGCAGTTCTTC. Filled out from reference TRBV7-9 and TRBJ2-1, the complete variable domain reads DTGVSQNPRHKITKRGQNVTFRCDPISEHNRLYWYRQTLGQGPEFLTYFQNEAQLEKSRLLSDRFSAERPKGSFSTLEIQRTEQGDSAMYLCASSSGDRISYNEQFFGPGTRLTVL.

The chain uses TRBV4-3 and TRBJ2-7; 10 bases are a match to TRBD2. Germline V gene data show CDR1 as LGHNA and CDR2 as YSLEER. V shed 0 bases and J 2 bases; nucleotides not matched to a gene: 10. This CDR3 has 18 residues. The CDR3 reads CASSQDSPSGRLTYEQYF. DNA for the CDR3: TGCGCCAGCAGCCAAGATTCCCCTAGCGGGAGACTCACCTACGAGCAGTACTTC.

The chain has TRBV5-1 and TRBJ2-1, with 10 bases fitting TRBD2. The V and J ends lost 0 bases and 4 bases, in that order; junction bases with no gene match: 10. CDR1 is SGHRS, CDR2 YFSETQ, per germline. CDR3 length equals 18 residues. CDR3 sequence: CASSLVSPGLAVYNEQFF. CDR3 nucleotide sequence: TGCGCCAGCAGCTTGGTTTCCCCCGGACTAGCGGTTTACAATGAGCAGTTCTTC.

V and J are TRBV27 and TRBJ1-2; perhaps TRBD1 as D (5 bases). Germline-derived CDR1 and CDR2 are MNHEY and SMNVEV (reference sequence). V lost 0 bases, J lost 2 bases, and 10 bases lay in between. The CDR3 extends over 15 amino acids. The CDR3 coding sequence is TGTGCCAGCAGTTTATCTGCCAGGGTAAACTATGGCTACACCTTC. Its protein is CASSLSARVNYGYTF.

This clone was picked up one time. The chain uses TRBV27 and TRBJ1-1; 7 bases align to TRBD1. The CDR3 consists of 15 residues. Germline-derived CDR1 and CDR2 are MNHEY and SMNVEV (reference sequence). With 2 bases clipped from V and 3 bases from J, the junction kept 6 bases outside the gene matches. CDR3 sequence (DNA): TGTGCCAGCAGTTTAGAGCCAGGGGGGGACACTGAAGCTTTCTTT. Translating it yields CASSLEPGGDTEAFF.

The chain has TRBV15 and TRBJ1-1; D remains unclear. Trimming stripped 0 bases from V and 1 base from J, with 6 bases between. Germline CDR1 reads LNHNV; CDR2 reads YYDKDF (reference sequence). The CDR3 spans 14 residues. The chain's CDR3 is CATSRDGRNTEAFF. CDR3 nucleotide sequence: TGTGCCACCAGCAGAGACGGAAGGAACACTGAAGCTTTCTTT.

This clone came up a few times. The DNA for the CDR3 is TGCAGTGCTAGAGAGGTCCAGGATGCTTTCTTT. Its protein is CSAREVQDAFF. The V call is TRBV20-1, the J call TRBJ1-1; D gene unclear. The CDR3 has 11 amino acids. Germline values: CDR1 DFQATT, CDR2 SNEGSKA (reference sequence). V was pared by 0 bases and J by 11 bases, with 10 bases between.

As concerns this clone: This may stem from a read error, because a much larger clone lies one nucleotide away. In the same sample, other DNA sequences code for this CDR3. J is TRBJ2-7 and V is TRBV9; 8 bases line up with TRBD2. The CDR3 contains 16 residues. The germline V gene encodes CDR1 SGDLS and CDR2 YYNGEE. The CDR3 nucleotides are TGTGCCAGCAGCGTATCCCCGGGAGGGCCTTCCTACGAGCAGTACTTT. It is translated as CASSVSPGGPSYEQYF.

This chain connects TRBV19 to TRBJ2-5, with D tentatively TRBD2 (6 bases). The CDR3 covers 13 residues. The germline gives CDR1 LNHDA, CDR2 SQIVND (reference sequence). Between the trimmed V and J ends, which lost 3 bases and 5 bases, there was a span of 10 bases. The CDR3: CASSIVRGETQYF. The CDR3 DNA reads as TGTGCCAGTAGTATCGTTCGGGGGGAGACCCAGTACTTC. Based on the CDR3 plus reference TRBV19 and TRBJ2-5, the full variable domain is DGGITQSPKYLFRKEGQNVTLSCEQNLNHDAMYWYRQDPGQGLRLIYYSQIVNDFQKGDIAEGYSVSREKKESFPLTVTSAQKNPTAFYLCASSIVRGETQYFGPGTRLLVL.

This clone was found once. As DNA, the CDR3 is TGTGCCAGCAGCCCCAGGTTGGGTAACAATGAGCAGTTCTTC. It specifies CASSPRLGNNEQFF. The gene calls are TRBV7-8 and TRBJ2-1; D uncertain. The CDR3 totals 14 residues. V lost 5 bases and J lost 5, with 13 bases in between. The germline CDR1 and CDR2 sequences are SGHVS and FQNEAQ.

V and J are TRBV2 and TRBJ2-1, with D possibly TRBD2 on 6 matching bases. CDR3 size: 13 residues. V lost 8 bases to trimming and J lost 8 bases, with 16 bases between them. Germline CDR1 is SNHLY and CDR2 is FYNNEI. The CDR3 is CASGGRESYEQFF. In DNA form, the CDR3 reads TGTGCCAGCGGGGGGAGAGAGAGCTATGAGCAGTTCTTC.

The rearrangement links TRBV14 to TRBJ2-5, with TRBD1 as a possible D gene (5 bases). Deletions cut 3 bases from V and 5 bases from J, with 10 bases between. Germline-derived CDR1 and CDR2 are SGHDN and FVKESK. The CDR3 extends over 13 amino acids. CDR3 nucleotides: TGTGCCAGCAGCCATTGGGGCGCGGAGACCCAGTACTTC. It encodes CASSHWGAETQYF.

The chain has TRBV18 and TRBJ2-7; D perhaps matches TRBD1 (6 bases). This CDR3 has 13 amino acids. Trimming shortened V by 7 bases and J by 5 bases, and 15 bases separated the two germline ends. From germline, CDR1 is KGHSH and CDR2 LQKENI. CDR3 loop: CASFTRAGDEQYF. CDR3 DNA sequence: TGTGCCAGCTTCACCAGGGCAGGGGACGAGCAGTACTTC.